Presented here are 22 T cell receptor beta chains from one specimen sequenced in a study of shared clonotypes between healthy human individuals. TCRdb's copy holds only in-frame clones and misses some; the assay was immunoSEQ multiplex PCR. The data contain approximately 1.4 million clones, 95% to 99% of them singletons. The sequenced sample was naive CD4+ T cells sorted from blood. Subset denoted: CD45RA+ positively selected. Receptors originate from a man aged 30 to 39 in good health.

CDR3 coding DNA: TGTGCCAGTAGGTTGGAGGGTCCTGGCGAGCAGTACTTC. Protein product: CASRLEGPGEQYF. The gene calls are TRBV2 and TRBJ2-7, with D tentatively TRBD2 (6 bases). The CDR3 runs to 13 residues. Germline assignment: CDR1 SNHLY and CDR2 FYNNEI. Trimming removed 9 bases from V and 6 bases from J, with 18 bases in between.

V usage is TRBV7-2 and J usage is TRBJ1-1; weak D call: TRBD1 (5 bases). The germline V and J ends were trimmed by 0 bases and 4 bases, with 12 bases remaining between them. The CDR3 sequence is 15 residues long. From germline, CDR1 is SGHTA and CDR2 FQGNSA. In DNA, the CDR3 is TGTGCCAGCAGCTTAGCCCTTTTGGGGGTCACTGAAGCTTTCTTT. Protein: CASSLALLGVTEAFF.

This chain joins TRBV7-8 and TRBJ2-7; D not certain. The germline V gene encodes CDR1 SGHVS and CDR2 FQNEAQ. V was clipped by 5 bases and J by 7 bases, with 27 bases between them. The CDR3 runs to 17 residues. DNA for the CDR3: TGTGCCAGCAGCCCGCTACTCGGGTCCCTCCTTGCGAGTGAGCAGTACTTC. Its translation is CASSPLLGSLLASEQYF.

This chain links TRBV5-1 with TRBJ2-1; TRBD2 matches 13 bases. The junction had 6 bases not matched to a gene; V was cut back by 4 bases and J by 2 bases. There are 17 residues in the CDR3. CDR1 is SGHRS, CDR2 YFSETQ, per germline. CDR3 amino acids: CASSSGLAGVTYNEQFF. In DNA form, the CDR3 reads TGCGCCAGCAGCAGCGGACTAGCGGGAGTAACCTACAATGAGCAGTTCTTC. The full variable domain, in which reference TRBV5-1 and TRBJ2-1 provide the parts outside the CDR3, is KAGVTQTPRYLIKTRGQQVTLSCSPISGHRSVSWYQQTPGQGLQFLFEYFSETQRNKGNFPGRFSGRQFSNSRSEMNVSTLELGDSALYLCASSSGLAGVTYNEQFFGPGTRLTVL.

This chain connects TRBV5-5 to TRBJ2-7; 7 positions agree with TRBD1. V dropped 4 bases and J dropped 5; count of bases not matched to a gene: 9. The CDR3 runs to 14 residues. CDR1 is SGHKS and CDR2 is YYEKEE in the germline V gene (reference sequence). The CDR3 coding sequence is TGTGCCAGCAGCGTGGGACAGACCTTAGACGAGCAGTACTTC. This translates into CASSVGQTLDEQYF.

The gene calls are TRBV9 and TRBJ2-5; 7 nucleotides line up with TRBD1. The CDR3 spans 15 residues. J was trimmed by 4 bases and V by 3 bases; bases with no gene match: 9. Germline assignment: CDR1 SGDLS and CDR2 YYNGEE. CDR3 coding DNA: TGTGCCAGCAGCGCCCGACTCACAGGGGCAGAGACCCAGTACTTC. Translation gives CASSARLTGAETQYF.

The chain has TRBV29-1 and TRBJ2-1; D is unresolved. From germline, CDR1 is SQVTM and CDR2 ANQGSEA. The CDR3 has 13 amino acids. V was clipped by 5 bases and J by 7 bases, with 15 bases between them. CDR3 residues: CSVSGSEVNEQFF. CDR3 DNA sequence: TGCAGCGTTTCCGGGTCAGAGGTAAATGAGCAGTTCTTC.

The rearrangement joins TRBV7-9 to TRBJ2-4, with 8 bases aligning to TRBD2. Looked up from germline, CDR1 is SEHNR and CDR2 is FQNEAQ (reference sequence). This CDR3 spans 14 amino acids. The V and J ends lost 3 bases and 3 bases, in that order; junction bases with no gene match: 1. CDR3 bases: TGTGCCAGCAGCTTCGGGACTAGCAAAAACATTCAGTACTTC. Encoded protein: CASSFGTSKNIQYF.

The chain combines TRBV7-9 with TRBJ2-7; D possibly corresponds to TRBD2 (5 bases). The germline gives CDR1 SEHNR, CDR2 FQNEAQ (reference sequence). Trimming pared 4 bases from V and 3 bases from J, leaving 13 bases between. The CDR3 totals 14 residues. In DNA form, the CDR3 reads TGTGCCAGCAGCTCCGCGGGTCGGGGCTACGAGCAGTACTTC. Its translation: CASSSAGRGYEQYF.

The chain is built from TRBV4-1 and TRBJ2-1, with 8 bases matching TRBD2. From germline, CDR1 is MGHRA and CDR2 YSYEKL. V lost 1 base and J lost 8; bases outside the gene matches: 19. There are 19 residues in the CDR3. Here the CDR3 reads CASSQGLTPGAGGSDEQFF. Here the CDR3 DNA reads TGCGCCAGCAGCCAAGGCCTCACACCGGGGGCGGGAGGTTCTGATGAGCAGTTCTTC.

The chain combines TRBV14 with TRBJ2-4; 7 bases agree with TRBD1. With 4 bases clipped from V and 1 base from J, the junction kept 7 bases outside the gene matches. The CDR3 sequence is 16 residues long. Germline assignment: CDR1 SGHDN and CDR2 FVKESK. The CDR3 loop reads CASSRSGGSAKNIQYF. The CDR3 DNA sequence: TGTGCCAGCAGCCGATCAGGGGGTTCGGCCAAAAACATTCAGTACTTC.

V usage is TRBV5-1 and J usage is TRBJ2-1; 10 positions agree with TRBD2. With 4 bases clipped from V and 3 bases from J, the junction kept 7 bases outside the gene matches. Germline-derived CDR1 and CDR2 are SGHRS and YFSETQ. The CDR3 is made up of 16 amino acids. The CDR3 bases are TGCGCCAGCAGCGTCGGACTAGCGGTCGTCTACAATGAGCAGTTCTTC. Residues: CASSVGLAVVYNEQFF.

The chain joins TRBV18 to TRBJ2-7; D is perhaps TRBD1 (8 bases). Trimming shortened V by 2 bases and J by 1 base, and 15 bases separated the two germline ends. Germline-derived CDR1 and CDR2 are KGHSH and LQKENI. This CDR3 region has 16 residues. CDR3 nucleotides: TGTGCCAGCTCACCAGGCACAGGGGGGGGTTCCTACGAGCAGTACTTC. Residues: CASSPGTGGGSYEQYF.

This chain uses TRBV5-1 with TRBJ2-3; TRBD2 aligns across 9 bases. J gave up 3 bases and V 4 bases, and 6 bases lay outside the gene matches. This CDR3 is built from 15 residues. CDR1 is SGHRS, CDR2 YFSETQ, per germline. The CDR3 here is CASSRLAGVTDTQYF. CDR3 coding DNA: TGCGCCAGCAGCCGATTAGCGGGAGTGACAGATACGCAGTATTTT.

CDR3 nucleotide sequence: TGCGCCAGCAGCCCTGGACAGGGACACAATGAGCAGTTCTTC. Its translation: CASSPGQGHNEQFF. J is TRBJ2-1 and V is TRBV4-3, with TRBD1 matching over 8 bases. Germline V gene lookup returns CDR1 LGHNA and CDR2 YSLEER. The J segment lost 5 bases and the V segment lost 4 bases, leaving 4 bases of the junction unmatched. The CDR3 is 14 amino acids.

The chain carries TRBV7-2 and TRBJ1-5; D is unresolved. The V and J ends lost 2 bases and 0 bases respectively, with 5 bases between them. Looked up from germline, CDR1 is SGHTA and CDR2 is FQGNSA. CDR3 size: 14 residues. The CDR3 here is CASSLHGSNQPQHF. As DNA, the CDR3 is TGTGCCAGCAGCTTACACGGTAGCAATCAGCCCCAGCATTTT.

V usage is TRBV13 and J usage is TRBJ2-1; unclear D gene. The V gene's germline CDR1 is PRHDT and CDR2 FYEKMQ (reference sequence). Deletions cut 1 base from V and 7 bases from J, with 11 bases between. The CDR3 consists of 14 residues. The chain's CDR3 is CASSLVLARNEQFF. The CDR3 DNA is TGTGCCAGCAGCTTAGTATTAGCACGAAATGAGCAGTTCTTC.

This clone was found once. In the same sample, other DNA sequences code for this CDR3. CDR3 region: CSVARGRTYEQYF. The CDR3 DNA sequence: TGCAGCGTTGCTCGCGGCAGAACCTACGAGCAGTACTTC. The chain has TRBV29-1 and TRBJ2-7, with D unresolved. V lost 4 bases to trimming and J lost 2 bases, with 12 bases between them. Germline V CDR1 and CDR2: SQVTM, ANQGSEA. The CDR3 totals 13 residues.

The chain uses TRBV4-3 and TRBJ1-2; D gene uncertain. The CDR3 has 15 residues. Trimming left V 2 bases short and J 3 bases short, with 13 bases between. Germline loops: CDR1 LGHNA, CDR2 YSLEER. Here the CDR3 DNA reads TGCGCCAGCAGCCAACAGGAGTGGAGCGACTATGGCTACACCTTC. Protein product: CASSQQEWSDYGYTF.

V gene TRBV5-1 combines with J gene TRBJ2-7; D tentatively fits TRBD1 or TRBD2 (5 bases each). The CDR3 totals 16 residues. CDR1 SGHRS and CDR2 YFSETQ come from the germline V gene. The V and J ends lost 2 bases and 1 base respectively, with 16 bases between them. The CDR3 loop is CASSLQPGRASYEQYF. The CDR3 DNA sequence: TGCGCCAGCAGCTTACAACCGGGACGGGCTTCCTACGAGCAGTACTTC.

The CDR3 DNA is TGCGCCAGCAGCCCAGGGGACGATGAAAAACTGTTTTTT. This translates into CASSPGDDEKLFF. This rearrangement joins TRBV5-1 to TRBJ1-4; D is possibly TRBD1 (6 bases). Germline V lookup: CDR1 SGHRS, CDR2 YFSETQ. The CDR3 consists of 13 residues. Trimming left V 4 bases short and J 6 bases short, with 10 bases between.

This chain joins TRBV7-2 and TRBJ2-1, with D perhaps matching TRBD2 (6 bases). This CDR3 spans 14 amino acids. V was trimmed by 1 base and J by 7 bases, leaving 11 bases between them. The germline CDR1 and CDR2 sequences are SGHTA and FQGNSA. Written as DNA, the CDR3 is TGTGCCAGCAGCTTAGTGGCGGGAACAAATGAGCAGTTCTTC. It yields the protein CASSLVAGTNEQFF.